A selection of T cell receptor beta chains follows, all from one sample in a study of CD8+ T cells in alopecia areata. The assay was immunoSEQ multiplex PCR, and TCRdb's table has in-frame clones only and misses some. The sample carries approximately 150,000 clones, about 72% recorded once. The source was CD8+ T cells sorted from blood, collected at week 0. The receptors here all came from a human donor with alopecia areata. CDR3s include the opening cysteine and the closing phenylalanine or tryptophan. The D gene is left open where the match is weak. Some rows have no size entry. The others give once, few or many, or a class for an expanded clone.

v_gene,d_gene,j_gene,abundance,CDR3nt,CDR3aa
TRBV5-4,.,TRBJ2-1,.,TGTGCCAGCAGCTTGGCGGCAAGTCCCTACAATGAGCAGTTCTTC,CASSLAASPYNEQFF
TRBV30,.,TRBJ2-2,.,TGTGTACTCCGAAGGCTTTCGGGGGAGCTGTTTTTT,CVLRRLSGELFF
TRBV27,.,TRBJ2-7,once,TGTGCCAGCAGGTACGGGACATCCTCCTACGAGCAGTACTTC,CASRYGTSSYEQYF
TRBV19,.,TRBJ1-2,.,TGTGCCAGTAGTCCAGAGACAGGTCGGGTGGATGGCTACACCTTC,CASSPETGRVDGYTF
TRBV7-9,TRBD2,TRBJ2-3,.,TGTGCCAGCAGCGTTAGCGGGGCGACAGATACGCAGTATTTT,CASSVSGATDTQYF
TRBV9,.,TRBJ1-1,.,TGTGCCAGCAGCGTCAGGGGGAACACTGAAGCTTTCTTT,CASSVRGNTEAFF
TRBV27,.,TRBJ1-1,.,TGTGCCAGCAGTAGGGGCCCGGCCACTGAAGCTTTCTTT,CASSRGPATEAFF
TRBV5-1,.,TRBJ2-1,.,TGCGCCAGCAACCCATGGGAGGCGAATGAGCAGTTCTTC,CASNPWEANEQFF
TRBV2,TRBD2,TRBJ2-3,few,TGTGCCAGCAGTAGTAGCGGGGGGGCAACAGATACGCAGTATTTT,CASSSSGGATDTQYF
TRBV11-2,.,TRBJ2-5,.,TGTGCCAGCAGCGTAGGGACAAGGACTCAAGAGACCCAGTACTTC,CASSVGTRTQETQYF
TRBV6-1,.,TRBJ1-1,few,TGTGCCAGCAGCCCGGACAGATTGAACACTGAAGCTTTCTTT,CASSPDRLNTEAFF
TRBV27,.,TRBJ1-1,.,TGTGCCAGCAGTTCTCTGGGTAAAGGCACTGAAGCTTTCTTT,CASSSLGKGTEAFF
TRBV20-1,TRBD1,TRBJ2-5,.,TGCAGCACTCGACAGGGAGTGACCCAGTACTTC,CSTRQGVTQYF
TRBV25-1,.,TRBJ2-2,.,TGTGCCAGCAGTGAAATCTGGGGAACGAACACCGGGGAGCTGTTTTTT,CASSEIWGTNTGELFF
TRBV29-1,.,TRBJ1-4,.,TGCAGCGCTTTTAATGAAAAACTGTTTTTT,CSAFNEKLFF
TRBV7-8,.,TRBJ1-6,few,TGTGCCAGCAGCTTAGATCTGCCAGATTCACCCCTCCACTTT,CASSLDLPDSPLHF
TRBV4-1,TRBD2,TRBJ2-2,few,TGCGCCAGCTTTAGCGGGGGAGGAGCCGGGGAGCTGTTTTTT,CASFSGGGAGELFF
TRBV2,.,TRBJ1-1,few,TGTGCCAGCCGGGGTCGACGAGCTTTCTTT,CASRGRRAFF
TRBV2,TRBD1,TRBJ2-3,.,TGTGCCAGCCCCACCGGGAGGGGGACAGGGGGAGACTATCCGCAGTATTTT,CASPTGRGTGGDYPQYF
TRBV15,TRBD2,TRBJ2-3,.,TGTGCCACCAGCATTTCTAGCGGGGGGGCAGATACGCAGTATTTT,CATSISSGGADTQYF
TRBV5-1,.,TRBJ2-7,.,TGCGCCAGCAGCTCCGGACAGTACTACGAGCAGTACTTC,CASSSGQYYEQYF
TRBV6-5,TRBD2,TRBJ2-2,.,TGTGCCACCCGGGAGGTGGATTCGAACACCGGGGAGCTGTTTTTT,CATREVDSNTGELFF
TRBV13,.,TRBJ2-1,.,TGTGCCAGCAGCTCGCCGGGACTGGGGGGCTCCTACAATGAGCAGTTCTTC,CASSSPGLGGSYNEQFF
TRBV9,.,TRBJ2-1,.,TGTGCCAGCAGTCACAGTAGTAGTCCACAGCCGAGGCCAGGGCTTGAGTATGAGCAGTTCTTC,CASSHSSSPQPRPGLEYEQFF
TRBV6-5,TRBD2,TRBJ2-5,few,TGTGCCAGCAGAACTCCTAGCGGGGGGGAAGAGACCCAGTACTTC,CASRTPSGGEETQYF
TRBV6-5,TRBD1,TRBJ2-5,.,TGTGCCAGCAGTTCGACGACAGGGTACCAAGAGACCCAGTACTTC,CASSSTTGYQETQYF
TRBV7-2,.,TRBJ2-1,.,TGTGCCAGCACGACTACTAGCCATGAGCAGTTCTTC,CASTTTSHEQFF
TRBV5-1,.,TRBJ2-3,.,TGCGCCAGCAGTTTTGAATCACGGGGAGATACGCAGTATTTT,CASSFESRGDTQYF
TRBV6-5,.,TRBJ2-5,.,TGTGCCAGCAGCCGGACTCCGGCTACCCAAGAGACCCAGTACTTC,CASSRTPATQETQYF
TRBV29-1,TRBD1,TRBJ2-3,few,TGCAGCGTTGGGGGGACAGGCACAGATACGCAGTATTTT,CSVGGTGTDTQYF
TRBV4-1,.,TRBJ2-7,.,TGCGCCAGCAGCCAAGATCGGGGGGCAACCTACGAGCAGTACTTC,CASSQDRGATYEQYF
TRBV29-1,TRBD2,TRBJ2-1,few,TGCAGCGGCCCGAGGGACTACAATAATGAGCAGTTCTTC,CSGPRDYNNEQFF
TRBV7-2,TRBD1,TRBJ2-5,few,TGTGCCAGCAGCTGGACAGGGGGAGGAGAGACCCAGTACTTC,CASSWTGGGETQYF
TRBV29-1,.,TRBJ1-2,.,TGCAGCGTTGATATGGGGGACTGGGGCTACACCTTC,CSVDMGDWGYTF
TRBV5-1,TRBD1,TRBJ2-7,.,TGCGCCAGCAGCTTGGACAGGGGCCTCTCCTACGAGCAGTACTTC,CASSLDRGLSYEQYF
TRBV9,.,TRBJ2-7,.,TGTGCCAGCAGCGTCGGGACAAGGCCCAGATCCTACGAGCAGTACTTC,CASSVGTRPRSYEQYF
TRBV7-2,TRBD1,TRBJ2-7,few,TGTGCCAGCAGCTCGAGGACAGGCAACTCCTACGAGCAGTACTTC,CASSSRTGNSYEQYF
TRBV11-2,.,TRBJ2-4,once,TGTGCCAGCAGCCACTTGGCTAGCGACCAAAACATTCAGTACTTC,CASSHLASDQNIQYF
TRBV14,.,TRBJ2-7,.,TGTGCCAGCAGCCAAAGCCCCTACGAGCAGTACTTC,CASSQSPYEQYF
TRBV29-1,.,TRBJ2-7,once,TGCAGCGTTGAACGGGGGGCCAGCTACGAGCAGTACTTC,CSVERGASYEQYF
TRBV5-6,.,TRBJ2-1,.,TGTGCCAGCAGCCTGGCCACACACAATGAGCAGTTCTTC,CASSLATHNEQFF